The T cell receptor (beta chain) under discussion was sequenced for a study of molecular identifiers for immune sequencing clone quantification. Overall study results and limits: In a background of about 1 million naive cells, spiked Jurkat TCR RNA from one cell was reportedly detectable.

Naive CD8 T cells, phenotype CD8+CD4-CCR7+CD45RA+, were sorted. Concerning this clonotype: The antigen remains unidentified. This may be a read error, as it is one base from a much larger clone.

Methods described previously were used for bulk TCR libraries, and listed TCR primers were applied. TCRdb re-called the PCR reads through MiXCR, storing one row per CDR3 protein. The sample shows tens of thousands of distinct CDR3 sequences, approximately 24% of them seen only once. The sequenced sample consisted of naive CD8+ T cells from blood, with Jurkat cell RNA spiked in. Stated subset: FACS-sorted CD8+CD4-CCR7+CD45RA+ naive T cells. This TCR came from a human donor in good health. Some libraries in this study had Jurkat cell RNA spiked in.

CDR3 amino acids: CASSPPGQSTGTQYF. The CDR3 DNA follows: TGTGCCAGCAGTCCCCCCGGCCAAAGCACAGGTACGCAGTATTTT. The chain couples TRBV11-2 to TRBJ2-3, with a weak D call TRBD1 (5 bases). CDR1 SGHAT and CDR2 FQNNGV come from the germline V gene. This CDR3 contains 15 residues.